What follows are 20 T cell receptor beta chains derived from one specimen sequenced in a study of blood T cell repertoires in COVID-19. TCRdb's table, derived via immunoSEQ multiplex PCR, lists solely in-frame clones and lacks some. The data show some 150,000 clones, approximately 88% seen once. The sequencing input was peripheral blood. The receptors come from a woman aged 45-65 years with acute or convalescent COVID-19.

The chain couples TRBV24-1 to TRBJ2-7, with D uncertain. Germline V gene sequence: CDR1 KGHDR, CDR2 SFDVKD. The CDR3 sequence is 11 residues long. Trimming shortened V by 3 bases and J by 5 bases, and 4 bases separated the two germline ends. The CDR3 DNA reads as TGTGCCACCAGTGATCTCCACGAGCAGTACTTC. Its translation: CATSDLHEQYF.

The chain couples TRBV30 to TRBJ1-1, with TRBD1 as a possible D gene (6 bases). V shed 5 bases and J shed 4 bases, with 11 bases lying between them. Germline V lookup: CDR1 GTSNPN, CDR2 SVGIG (reference sequence). This CDR3 comprises 12 residues. The CDR3 region is CAWAWGPTEAFF. CDR3 coding DNA: TGTGCCTGGGCCTGGGGGCCCACTGAAGCTTTCTTT.

This clone was seen once. J is TRBJ1-5 and V is TRBV19, with TRBD1 matching 12 bases. This CDR3 spans 15 amino acids. CDR1 is LNHDA, CDR2 SQIVND, per germline (reference sequence). Losses at the gene ends were 4 bases for V and 5 bases for J; bases not matched to a gene: 3. CDR3 nucleotide sequence: TGTGCCAGTAGTAGGGACAGGGGGCTCGATCAGCCCCAGCATTTT. Translation gives CASSRDRGLDQPQHF.

The chain joins TRBV6-1 to TRBJ2-7; D is possibly TRBD1 (6 bases). The ends were cut back, 0 bases at V and 4 bases at J, with 19 bases in the middle. The germline gives CDR1 MNHNS, CDR2 SASEGT. This CDR3 has 17 amino acids. This chain's CDR3 is CASSEAPPGQNYYEQYF. The DNA for the CDR3 is TGTGCCAGCAGTGAAGCGCCCCCCGGACAGAATTATTACGAGCAGTACTTC.

The CDR3 DNA reads TGTGCCAGCAGCCATAACAGGGAGGGCACTGAAGCTTTCTTT. As protein: CASSHNREGTEAFF. This chain links TRBV6-4 with TRBJ1-1; D is possibly TRBD1 (6 bases). This CDR3 region has 14 residues. Germline CDR1 is MRHNA and CDR2 is SNTAGT. Deletions cut 6 bases from V and 4 bases from J, with 15 bases between.

The V gene is TRBV25-1, the J gene TRBJ1-5; 8 nucleotides align to TRBD1. The J segment lost 8 bases and the V segment lost 5 bases, leaving 5 bases of the junction unmatched. The germline V gene encodes CDR1 MGHDK and CDR2 SYGVNS. This CDR3 has 13 residues. CDR3 bases: TGTGCCAGCAGTTCACAGGGGGAGAAGCCCCAGCATTTT. It translates to CASSSQGEKPQHF. The whole variable domain, remainder taken from reference TRBV25-1 and TRBJ1-5, is EADIYQTPRYLVIGTGKKITLECSQTMGHDKMYWYQQDPGMELHLIHYSYGVNSTEKGDLSSESTVSRIRTEHFPLTLESARPSHTSQYLCASSSQGEKPQHFGDGTRLSIL.

The chain carries TRBV5-8 and TRBJ1-3, with D perhaps TRBD1 (5 bases). The CDR3 runs to 18 residues. The germline gives CDR1 SGHTS, CDR2 YDEGEE. Trimming stripped 9 bases from V and 1 base from J, with 26 bases between. CDR3 loop: CATKRNRFSLGSGNTIYF. The CDR3 DNA follows: TGTGCCACCAAGAGAAACAGGTTCTCATTGGGATCTGGAAACACCATATATTTT.

This sequence joins TRBV5-1 and TRBJ2-7; D is unresolved. Trimming removed 2 bases at V and 1 base at J, with 10 bases between. CDR1 and CDR2 from the germline V gene are SGHRS and YFSETQ. CDR3 length: 14 residues. The CDR3 DNA sequence: TGCGCCAGCAGCTTACCGGGTGCTTCCTACGAGCAGTACTTC. It encodes CASSLPGASYEQYF.

This chain connects TRBV9 to TRBJ2-4, with D unresolved. V lost 4 bases and J 4 bases, leaving 12 bases between the germline ends. Germline assignment: CDR1 SGDLS and CDR2 YYNGEE. CDR3 length: 14 residues. CDR3 coding DNA: TGTGCCAGCAGCTCCCCTCCCAGGAAAAACATTCAGTACTTC. Translating it yields CASSSPPRKNIQYF. The full variable domain, its missing parts supplied by reference TRBV9 and TRBJ2-4, is DSGVTQTPKHLITATGQRVTLRCSPRSGDLSVYWYQQSLDQGLQFLIQYYNGEERAKGNILERFSAQQFPDLHSELNLSSLELGDSALYFCASSSPPRKNIQYFGAGTRLSVL.

The J gene is TRBJ2-1, the V gene TRBV3-1 (or the pseudogene TRBV3-2); 7 bases are a match to TRBD1. J gave up 9 bases and V 4 bases, and 12 bases lay outside the gene matches. CDR3 length equals 15 residues. Germline V gene lookup returns CDR1 LGHDT and CDR2 YNNKEL (reference sequence). CDR3 protein: CASSLTGIASSEQFF. The CDR3 DNA reads as TGTGCCAGCAGCCTGACAGGGATAGCGTCAAGTGAGCAGTTCTTC.

The V gene is TRBV18, the J gene TRBJ2-7; 9 nucleotides line up with TRBD2. V was clipped by 6 bases and J by 6 bases; unmatched bases: 12. Looked up from germline, CDR1 is KGHSH and CDR2 is LQKENI. The CDR3 runs to 15 residues. CDR3 DNA sequence: TGTGCCAGCTCGCCTGGCGGGGGGGTAATGGGCGAGCAGTACTTC. As protein: CASSPGGGVMGEQYF.

This chain uses TRBV7-9 with TRBJ1-5; no firm D call. This CDR3 contains 12 residues. The germline V and J ends were trimmed by 2 bases and 4 bases, with 3 bases remaining between them. The germline CDR1 and CDR2 sequences are SEHNR and FQNEAQ (reference sequence). CDR3 nucleotides: TGTGCCAGCAGCTTAACTAATCAGCCCCAGCATTTT. Its translation is CASSLTNQPQHF.

The chain employs TRBV4-2 and TRBJ1-5; weak D call: TRBD1 (5 bases). The CDR3 extends over 14 amino acids. Germline V gives CDR1 LGHNA, CDR2 YNFKEQ. The V end lost 3 bases, the J end lost 4 bases, and 10 bases lay between the germline ends. The CDR3 coding sequence is TGTGCCAGCAGCCACGGAGGGGATAATCAGCCCCAGCATTTT. Protein sequence: CASSHGGDNQPQHF.

A few counts support this clone. The genes are TRBV11-3 and TRBJ2-1; D possibly corresponds to TRBD2 (7 bases). This CDR3 is built from 15 residues. Per the germline V gene, CDR1 is SGHNT and CDR2 is YENEEA. Trimming left V 4 bases short and J 7 bases short, with 17 bases between. The CDR3 nucleotides are TGTGCCAGCAGCTCTTTCGGGGGGCCAGGGAATGAGCAGTTCTTC. It translates to CASSSFGGPGNEQFF.

A remark on this clone: The identical CDR3 is also encoded by other nucleotide sequences in the sample. CDR3 loop: CASSADRDYGYTF. DNA for the CDR3: TGTGCCAGTAGTGCCGACAGGGACTATGGCTACACCTTC. This chain links TRBV19 with TRBJ1-2; TRBD1 matches at 7 bases. J gave up 3 bases and V 5 bases, and 3 bases lay outside the gene matches. CDR1 is LNHDA, CDR2 SQIVND, per germline (reference sequence). The CDR3 runs to 13 residues.

This clone was observed a single time. This chain links TRBV4-2 with TRBJ2-3; 10 bases map to TRBD2. The V gene end was trimmed by 1 base and the J gene end by 1 base; junction bases not matched to a gene: 11. The CDR3 spans 19 residues. Germline-derived CDR1 and CDR2 are LGHNA and YNFKEQ. The CDR3 spells CASSQGMVGAGGGTDTQYF. DNA for the CDR3: TGTGCCAGCAGCCAAGGAATGGTGGGAGCGGGGGGGGGCACAGATACGCAGTATTTT.

The count of this clone is one. The gene calls are TRBV19 and TRBJ1-1, with D perhaps matching TRBD1 (6 bases). The V gene's germline CDR1 is LNHDA and CDR2 SQIVND (reference sequence). The germline V and J ends were trimmed by 0 bases and 0 bases, with 14 bases remaining between them. This CDR3 comprises 17 residues. In DNA, the CDR3 is TGTGCCAGTAGTATAGATAAAACAGGGCTCGTGAACACTGAAGCTTTCTTT. Translated: CASSIDKTGLVNTEAFF. Filled out from reference TRBV19 and TRBJ1-1, the complete variable domain reads DGGITQSPKYLFRKEGQNVTLSCEQNLNHDAMYWYRQDPGQGLRLIYYSQIVNDFQKGDIAEGYSVSREKKESFPLTVTSAQKNPTAFYLCASSIDKTGLVNTEAFFGQGTRLTVV.

CDR3 amino acids: CAIIRTSGARAGELFF. In DNA form, the CDR3 reads TGTGCCATCATAAGGACTAGCGGGGCGAGGGCCGGGGAGCTGTTTTTT. The J gene is TRBJ2-2, the V gene TRBV10-3; 12 bases line up with TRBD2. This CDR3 is built from 16 residues. V lost 7 bases to trimming and J lost 6 bases; unmatched junction nucleotides: 9. CDR1 and CDR2 (germline): ENHRY, SYGVKD.

This clone was counted once. This chain joins TRBV5-1 and TRBJ1-4; D might be TRBD1 (6 bases). V lost 1 base and J 8 bases, leaving 12 bases between the germline ends. Per germline, CDR1 SGHRS and CDR2 YFSETQ. This CDR3 has 14 amino acids. CDR3 coding DNA: TGCGCCAGCAGCTTGACCGATAGGGGGGAAAAACTGTTTTTT. Its protein product is CASSLTDRGEKLFF.

The chain combines TRBV10-2 with TRBJ1-2; the match to TRBD1 covers 7 bases. The CDR3 runs 13 residues. The ends lost 4 bases at V and 5 bases at J; junction bases unmatched: 4. Germline assignment: CDR1 WSHSY and CDR2 SAAADI. The CDR3 DNA sequence: TGCGCCAGCAGTGCGGACAGGAATTATGGCTACACCTTC. Its protein is CASSADRNYGYTF.